This entry lists 10 T cell receptor beta chains sequenced from one sample in a study of response to subunit inactivated influenza vaccine. TCRdb recomputed calls from the RT-PCR reads with MiXCR, one row per CDR3 protein. Here the sample spans a few hundred thousand distinct CDR3 sequences, 13% to 15% being singletons. The specimen was PBMCs from blood, collected 11 to 12 days after vaccination. These receptors all stem from a man between 45 and 60 years old who received an inactivated influenza vaccine.

This clonotype was counted at least ten times. The chain has TRBV20-1 and TRBJ2-3, with 8 bases matching TRBD2. The CDR3 has 13 residues. From germline, CDR1 is DFQATT and CDR2 SNEGSKA (reference sequence). V trimming: 8 bases; J trimming: 4 bases; junction bases outside the gene matches: 8. CDR3 sequence: CSNLAGIPDTQYF. The CDR3 nucleotides are TGCAGTAACTTAGCGGGAATCCCAGATACGCAGTATTTT.

The V and J genes are TRBV30 and TRBJ2-2; TRBD2 aligns across 7 bases. The germline V gene has CDR1 GTSNPN and CDR2 SVGIG (reference sequence). The CDR3 contains 16 residues. The V gene end was trimmed by 0 bases and the J gene end by 6 bases; junction bases not matched to a gene: 10. The CDR3 loop reads CAWSVFFAGAAGELFF. Written as DNA, the CDR3 is TGTGCCTGGAGTGTGTTTTTCGCGGGAGCTGCCGGGGAGCTGTTTTTT.

The rearrangement links TRBV27 to TRBJ2-7; D is unclear. The CDR3 covers 10 residues. The ends were cut back, 7 bases at V and 4 bases at J, with 5 bases in the middle. CDR1 and CDR2 from the germline V gene are MNHEY and SMNVEV (reference sequence). CDR3 sequence: CASTIYEQYF. CDR3 coding DNA: TGTGCCAGCACTATTTACGAGCAGTACTTC.

The chain links TRBV5-1 to TRBJ1-1; D remains ambiguous. V was pared by 7 bases and J by 1 base, with 14 bases between. CDR3 length: 14 residues. Germline values: CDR1 SGHRS, CDR2 YFSETQ. CDR3 DNA: TGCGCCAGCGCCCTGGCAGGCAGGAACACTGAAGCTTTCTTT. It is translated as CASALAGRNTEAFF.

V usage is TRBV20-1 and J usage is TRBJ1-6; D uncertain. The CDR3 is 14 residues long. Germline V gives CDR1 DFQATT, CDR2 SNEGSKA (reference sequence). Trimming shortened V by 6 bases and J by 8 bases, and 17 bases separated the two germline ends. CDR3 nucleotide sequence: TGCAGTGCCGGCGGATTGAGGTCCCATTCACCCCTCCACTTT. Translation: CSAGGLRSHSPLHF.

The chain is built from TRBV7-2 and TRBJ1-1, with TRBD1 matching over 8 bases. Looked up from germline, CDR1 is SGHTA and CDR2 is FQGNSA. The CDR3 totals 15 residues. Losses at the gene ends were 5 bases for V and 1 base for J; bases not matched to a gene: 6. CDR3 residues: CASSARDRTNTEAFF. The DNA of the CDR3 is TGTGCCAGCAGCGCCCGGGACAGGACGAACACTGAAGCTTTCTTT.

This clonotype was detected many times. The J gene is TRBJ1-1, the V gene TRBV5-1; no clear D. Germline V lookup: CDR1 SGHRS, CDR2 YFSETQ. This CDR3 region has 14 residues. Trimming took off 0 bases at V and 5 bases at J, with 11 bases between the two ends. The CDR3 loop reads CASSLEPSRTEAFF. In DNA form, the CDR3 reads TGCGCCAGCAGCTTGGAGCCTTCTCGGACTGAAGCTTTCTTT.

J is TRBJ2-7 and V is TRBV2; no clear D gene. The CDR3 extends over 17 amino acids. Trimming pared 1 base from V and 3 bases from J, leaving 19 bases between. Germline values: CDR1 SNHLY, CDR2 FYNNEI. The CDR3 region is CASSEGLVGSDNYEQYF. In nucleotides, the CDR3 is TGTGCCAGCAGTGAAGGTCTTGTTGGATCAGACAACTACGAGCAGTACTTC.

This sequence joins TRBV28 and TRBJ1-2; D possibly corresponds to TRBD1 (5 bases). The CDR3 covers 14 residues. V lost 5 bases and J lost 4, with 14 bases in between. In germline, CDR1 is MDHEN, CDR2 SYDVKM. DNA for the CDR3: TGTGCCAGCAGTGAAACGGGACGGGCCTATGGCTACACCTTC. It encodes CASSETGRAYGYTF.

This chain connects TRBV20-1 to TRBJ1-2; D is ambiguous. The CDR3 contains 13 residues. CDR1 DFQATT and CDR2 SNEGSKA come from the germline V gene (reference sequence). V gave up 6 bases and J gave up 0 bases, with 11 bases separating them. CDR3 sequence reads: CSAPGRTNYGYTF. The CDR3 DNA follows: TGCAGTGCCCCGGGCAGAACTAACTATGGCTACACCTTC.